Shown below are 25 T cell receptor beta chains from a single sample sequenced in a study of blood T cells in healthy people across ages. Primed by a sample-barcoded 5' primer and a J-beta primer mix, a second PCR proceeded for 7 to 11 cycles. TCRdb ran MiXCR on the 5' RACE reads and lists one entry per CDR3 protein. The repertoire consists of over 500,000 distinct CDR3 sequences, with under 65% occurring once and the leading ten covering roughly 13%. Sequencing was performed on blood. All receptors derive from a woman at least 80 years old in good health.

V usage is TRBV13 and J usage is TRBJ2-2; the match to TRBD2 covers 10 bases. V shed 4 bases, J shed 3 bases, and the junction held 8 bases outside the gene matches. Germline CDR1 reads PRHDT; CDR2 reads FYEKMQ (reference sequence). The CDR3 loop spans 17 amino acids. DNA of the CDR3: TGTGCCAGCAGCTCAACTAGCGGGGACTTGGACACCGGGGAGCTGTTTTTT. Translated, it gives CASSSTSGDLDTGELFF.

As to this clonotype: A much bigger clone sits one base away, suggesting this may be a read error. The rearrangement uses TRBV29-1 and TRBJ2-3; TRBD1 might be the D (7 bases). The germline V gene encodes CDR1 SQVTM and CDR2 ANQGSEA. CDR3 length: 15 amino acids. Trimming removed 4 bases at V and 1 base at J, with 15 bases between. CDR3 sequence (DNA): TGCAGCGTTGGGGGGGTTACAGGGGGCACAGATACGCAGTATTTT. Translated: CSVGGVTGGTDTQYF.

This clonotype has a handful of counts. J is TRBJ2-7 and V is TRBV5-1; D is possibly TRBD1 (5 bases). Germline assignment: CDR1 SGHRS and CDR2 YFSETQ. The V and J ends lost 1 base and 4 bases respectively, with 15 bases between them. CDR3 size: 15 residues. In DNA, the CDR3 is TGCGCCAGCAGCTTGTCCATCGCAGGGCCGTACGAGCAGTACTTC. This codes for CASSLSIAGPYEQYF.

The rearrangement links TRBV12-3 or TRBV12-4 to TRBJ2-3, with D tentatively TRBD1 (6 bases). The CDR3 is 14 residues long. V lost 6 bases and J lost 3, with 13 bases in between. The CDR3 here is CASRSRGSTDTQYF. CDR3 in DNA: TGTGCCAGCAGATCGAGGGGGAGTACAGATACGCAGTATTTT.

The chain couples TRBV10-3 to TRBJ2-5, with D perhaps matching TRBD1 (6 bases). The DNA end is more similar to TRBJ2-7, so the J call may be wrong. The germline V gene encodes CDR1 ENHRY and CDR2 SYGVKD. This CDR3 contains 12 residues. The CDR3: CAIREQGAEQYF. In DNA form, the CDR3 reads TGTGCCATCAGAGAACAGGGAGCCGAGCAGTACTTC.

Of note for this clonotype: Possible read error: a much larger clone is one base away. This sequence joins TRBV5-1 and TRBJ2-1; unclear D gene. Germline CDR1 reads SGHRS; CDR2 reads YFSETQ. Trimming left V 1 base short and J 4 bases short, with 15 bases between. The CDR3 runs to 16 residues. DNA for the CDR3: TGCGCCAGCAGCTTGTACCCCGGACCAGCTTACAATGAGCAGTTCTTC. Encoded protein: CASSLYPGPAYNEQFF. Complete variable domain (other parts from reference TRBV5-1 and TRBJ2-1): KAGVTQTPRYLIKTRGQQVTLSCSPISGHRSVSWYQQTPGQGLQFLFEYFSETQRNKGNFPGRFSGRQFSNSRSEMNVSTLELGDSALYLCASSLYPGPAYNEQFFGPGTRLTVL.

Of note for this clonotype: The junction departs from germline at one end; a sequencing error may be responsible. CDR3: CTSSLTGTSQYF. DNA of the CDR3: TGTACCAGCAGCTTAACCGGGACATCGCAGTATTTT. The gene calls are TRBV7-9 and TRBJ2-3; weak D call: TRBD1 (6 bases). Germline assignment: CDR1 SEHNR and CDR2 FQNEAQ (reference sequence). The length of the CDR3 is 12 residues.

This chain connects TRBV20-1 to TRBJ2-3, with 12 bases matching TRBD2. V was pared by 0 bases and J by 0 bases, with 16 bases of the junction left unmatched. The CDR3 is 21 amino acids. Germline lookup yields CDR1 DFQATT and CDR2 SNEGSKA (reference sequence). For the CDR3, the DNA is TGCAGTGCTAGAGATTCGGCTAGACTAGCGGGGGCCTTGTCTAGCACAGATACGCAGTATTTT. It yields the protein CSARDSARLAGALSSTDTQYF.

This clonotype was seen ten or more times. V and J are TRBV6-5 and TRBJ1-2; no reliable D call. CDR1 is MNHEY, CDR2 SVGAGI, per germline. The ends were cut back, 2 bases at V and 1 base at J, with 14 bases in the middle. CDR3 length equals 16 residues. CDR3 sequence reads: CASSYGFPGINYGYTF. The CDR3 region has the DNA TGTGCCAGCAGTTACGGGTTTCCGGGAATTAACTATGGCTACACCTTC.

The rearrangement uses TRBV28 and TRBJ2-7; TRBD2 matches at 12 bases. The length of the CDR3 is 15 residues. Germline V lookup: CDR1 MDHEN, CDR2 SYDVKM. The V and J ends lost 5 bases and 4 bases, in that order; junction bases with no gene match: 6. CDR3 sequence (DNA): TGTGCCAGCAGTACCGCTAGCGGGAGGGTTTACGAGCAGTACTTC. Translating gives CASSTASGRVYEQYF.

In this sample, this clonotype turned up many times. V is TRBV6-5 and J is TRBJ2-6, with D tentatively TRBD1 or TRBD2 (5 bases each). Between the trimmed V and J ends, which lost 0 bases and 0 bases, there was a span of 12 bases. The CDR3 runs to 18 residues. Germline V gene data show CDR1 as MNHEY and CDR2 as SVGAGI. CDR3 DNA: TGTGCCAGCAGTTACTCGAGGGGAGACTACTCTGGGGCCAACGTCCTGACTTTC. Its translation is CASSYSRGDYSGANVLTF.

The V call is TRBV7-9, the J call TRBJ2-7, with D maybe TRBD2 (6 bases). The germline V gene has CDR1 SEHNR and CDR2 FQNEAQ (reference sequence). V was clipped by 2 bases and J by 2 bases, with 13 bases between them. The CDR3 length is 15 residues. CDR3 coding DNA: TGTGCCAGCAGCTTAACCGCAGGAGGGCCCTACGAGCAGTACTTC. As protein: CASSLTAGGPYEQYF.

This chain connects TRBV30 to TRBJ2-3; D may correspond to TRBD1 or TRBD2 (5 bases each). Trimming pared 4 bases from V and 6 bases from J, leaving 14 bases between. The CDR3 consists of 13 residues. Germline lookup yields CDR1 GTSNPN and CDR2 SVGIG (reference sequence). CDR3 residues: CAWNGLGTDTQYF. The CDR3 DNA sequence: TGTGCCTGGAACGGACTGGGGACCGATACGCAGTATTTT.

The chain joins TRBV7-9 to TRBJ1-2; D unclear. Per the germline V gene, CDR1 is SEHNR and CDR2 is FQNEAQ (reference sequence). Between the trimmed V and J ends, which lost 5 bases and 1 base, there was a span of 8 bases. This CDR3 has 13 residues. The CDR3 DNA sequence: TGTGCCAGCAGCGGAGGGAGTAACTATGGCTACACCTTC. The encoded protein is CASSGGSNYGYTF.

This chain connects TRBV5-5 to TRBJ1-4; D remains unclear. Germline CDR1 SGHKS, CDR2 YYEKEE (reference sequence). V lost 4 bases, J lost 8 bases, and 24 bases lay in between. The CDR3 has 17 residues. The chain's CDR3 is CASSPEGTAMWWEKLFF. Here the CDR3 DNA reads TGTGCCAGCAGCCCAGAGGGAACGGCAATGTGGTGGGAAAAACTGTTTTTT.

In its sample, this clonotype was seen many times. CDR3 nucleotides: TGCGCCAGCAGCGGGACTAGTGGAGAGACCCAGTACTTC. As protein: CASSGTSGETQYF. The chain recombines TRBV5-1 with TRBJ2-5; 8 nucleotides agree with TRBD2. In germline, CDR1 is SGHRS, CDR2 YFSETQ. This CDR3 has 13 residues. V lost 4 bases to trimming and J lost 4 bases; unmatched junction nucleotides: 3.

This clonotype has at least ten counts. V is TRBV28 and J is TRBJ2-1; D is unresolved. Trimming removed 6 bases from V and 6 bases from J, with 9 bases in between. CDR1 MDHEN and CDR2 SYDVKM come from the germline V gene. The CDR3 length is 12 residues. CDR3 nucleotide sequence: TGTGCCAGCAGCCAAGGGCCCAATGAGCAGTTCTTC. This translates into CASSQGPNEQFF.

This clonotype was detected many times. This chain joins TRBV24-1 and TRBJ1-2, with 7 bases aligning to TRBD1. CDR1 and CDR2 (germline): KGHDR, SFDVKD. Trimming at V came to 5 bases and at J to 0 bases, leaving 2 bases not matched to a gene. CDR3 length: 14 residues. The CDR3: CATSGDRANYGYTF. As DNA, the CDR3 is TGTGCCACCAGTGGGGACAGAGCTAACTATGGCTACACCTTC.

This clonotype has only a few counts. The genes are TRBV9 and TRBJ2-3; TRBD1 is a possible D gene (6 bases). Germline V gene data show CDR1 as SGDLS and CDR2 as YYNGEE. The CDR3 sequence is 16 residues long. Trimming shortened V by 3 bases and J by 3 bases, and 17 bases separated the two germline ends. CDR3 sequence (DNA): TGTGCCAGCAGCGACTCCGGGACGCAGGGGACAGATACGCAGTATTTT. Its protein is CASSDSGTQGTDTQYF.

At least ten counts were recorded for this clonotype. CDR3 residues: CASSPPLTGRKYF. The CDR3 DNA reads TGTGCCAGCAGTCCGCCCCTCACAGGGAGAAAGTACTTC. The chain has TRBV28 and TRBJ2-5, with D possibly being TRBD1 (6 bases). Per the germline V gene, CDR1 is MDHEN and CDR2 is SYDVKM. This CDR3 has 13 amino acids. The V and J ends lost 5 bases and 12 bases respectively, with 19 bases between them.

CDR3 DNA sequence: TGTGCCACCCTGGGACCGAGTTATGGCTACACCTTC. This codes for CATLGPSYGYTF. This chain joins TRBV25-1 and TRBJ1-2, with a weak D call TRBD1 (5 bases). Deletions cut 10 bases from V and 5 bases from J, with 14 bases between. Germline V gene lookup returns CDR1 MGHDK and CDR2 SYGVNS. CDR3 length equals 12 residues.

This clonotype was seen a few times. In DNA form, the CDR3 reads TGTGCCAGCAGCTCCTTGACGACAGAACCCACTGAAGCTTTCTTT. Translated, it gives CASSSLTTEPTEAFF. The chain carries TRBV5-5 and TRBJ1-1, with D perhaps matching TRBD1 (5 bases). CDR1 and CDR2 from the germline V gene are SGHKS and YYEKEE (reference sequence). The CDR3 consists of 15 residues. Deletions cut 3 bases from V and 4 bases from J, with 16 bases between.

The chain has TRBV6-6 and TRBJ2-5, with 7 bases aligning to TRBD1. CDR1 MNHNY and CDR2 SVGAGI come from the germline V gene (reference sequence). This CDR3 has 13 amino acids. With 7 bases clipped from V and 3 bases from J, the junction kept 5 bases outside the gene matches. The CDR3 sequence is CASIRDSKETQYF. The CDR3 DNA follows: TGTGCCAGCATTAGGGACAGCAAAGAGACCCAGTACTTC.

The chain recombines TRBV7-2 with TRBJ2-1; possible D gene TRBD1, 6 bases. Trimming shortened V by 3 bases and J by 4 bases, and 10 bases separated the two germline ends. Per the germline V gene, CDR1 is SGHTA and CDR2 is FQGNSA. The CDR3 has 14 residues. CDR3: CASSFERGYNEQFF. CDR3 DNA sequence: TGTGCCAGCAGCTTTGAGAGGGGGTACAATGAGCAGTTCTTC. The full variable domain, in which reference TRBV7-2 and TRBJ2-1 provide the parts outside the CDR3, is GAGVSQSPSNKVTEKGKDVELRCDPISGHTALYWYRQSLGQGLEFLIYFQGNSAPDKSGLPSDRFSAERTGGSVSTLTIQRTQQEDSAVYLCASSFERGYNEQFFGPGTRLTVL.

To note about this clonotype: This may be a read error, as it is one base from a much larger clone. This chain connects TRBV6-6 to TRBJ1-1; TRBD1 aligns across 9 bases. The CDR3 is made up of 14 amino acids. Germline CDR1 and CDR2: MNHNY and SVGAGI (reference sequence). The CDR3 sequence: CASSPTGGNAEDFF. As DNA, the CDR3 is TGTGCCAGCAGTCCTACAGGGGGCAACGCTGAAGATTTCTTT.